In its sample, the clone carrying this TCR beta chain was seen a few times. Antigen: not known. CDR3 length: 13 residues. The V gene end was trimmed by 5 bases and the J gene end by 6 bases; junction bases not matched to a gene: 6. From germline, CDR1 is MDHEN and CDR2 SYDVKM. These data originate in a study of blood T cells in healthy people across ages. Study-level results: Comparison with aged donors showed that long-lived donors had more naive CD4+ cells and higher diversity.

Donors each provided 8 to 10 milliliters of peripheral blood. Total RNA was extracted at no less than 6 micrograms per sample. A sample-barcoded 5' primer and a J-beta primer mix were used in a second PCR of about 7 to 11 cycles. The template-switch adaptor was a 5' adaptor with 12 random nucleotides. It tagged each cDNA molecule. TCRdb reanalysed the 5' RACE reads using MiXCR and keeps one entry per CDR3 protein. Of over 600,000 distinct CDR3 sequences detected, around 38% appear once; the ten largest clones hold approximately 29%. Material for sequencing was blood. This TCR derives from a man aged 80 or over in good health. The chain carries TRBV28 and TRBJ2-7; 8 bases map to TRBD1. For the CDR3, the DNA is TGTGCCAGCAGTGGGACAGGTAATCGCGAGCAGTACTTC. It translates to CASSGTGNREQYF.